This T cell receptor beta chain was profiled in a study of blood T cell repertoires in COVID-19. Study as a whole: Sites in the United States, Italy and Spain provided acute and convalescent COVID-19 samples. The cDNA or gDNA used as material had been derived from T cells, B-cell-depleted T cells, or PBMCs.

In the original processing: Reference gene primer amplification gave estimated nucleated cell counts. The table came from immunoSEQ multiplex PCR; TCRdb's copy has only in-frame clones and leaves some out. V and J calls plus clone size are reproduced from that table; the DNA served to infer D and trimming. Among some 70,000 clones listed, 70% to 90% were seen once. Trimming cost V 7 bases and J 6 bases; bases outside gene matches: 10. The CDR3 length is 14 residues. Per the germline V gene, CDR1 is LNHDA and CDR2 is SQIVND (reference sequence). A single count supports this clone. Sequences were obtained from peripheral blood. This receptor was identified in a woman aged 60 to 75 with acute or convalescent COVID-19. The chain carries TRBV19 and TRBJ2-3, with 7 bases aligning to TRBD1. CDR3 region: CASTRRQGGDTQYF. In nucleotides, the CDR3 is TGTGCCAGTACCAGGAGACAGGGCGGGGATACGCAGTATTTT.